The 27 T cell receptor beta chains reported below all come from one sample, sequenced in a study of CD8 T cells in ankylosing spondylitis. Whole-study findings and limits: A TCR beta motif made of eight highly homologous variants seemed typical of ankylosing spondylitis blood.

In TCRdb, the 5' RACE reads were re-called with MiXCR into one record per CDR3 protein. In the table there are some 220,000 distinct CDR3 sequences, 7.3% of which are singletons. No antigen is known for these receptors. The sample taken for sequencing was blood, either unsorted or a sorted T cell fraction (not recorded which). These receptors were taken from a male donor with ankylosing spondylitis.

This clonotype has a count of ten or more. V usage is TRBV7-9 and J usage is TRBJ2-5; D is perhaps TRBD1 or TRBD2 (5 bases each). Germline assignment: CDR1 SEHNR and CDR2 FQNEAQ (reference sequence). The CDR3 spans 17 residues. Trimming took 5 bases from V and 1 from J, leaving 20 bases between them. The CDR3 here is CASSKASVEGPQETQYF. CDR3 DNA: TGTGCCAGCAGCAAGGCGTCGGTAGAGGGACCCCAAGAGACCCAGTACTTC.

Many counts were recorded for this clonotype. This chain uses TRBV4-3 with TRBJ1-1, with a possible D match to TRBD1 (6 bases). Trimming stripped 5 bases from V and 1 base from J, with 11 bases between. Germline lookup yields CDR1 LGHNA and CDR2 YSLEER. This CDR3 has 14 residues. The CDR3 coding sequence is TGCGCCAGCAGCTTGGGGGGGCGGAACACTGAAGCTTTCTTT. Translated, it gives CASSLGGRNTEAFF.

With regard to this clonotype: This may stem from a read error, because a much larger clone lies one nucleotide away. The chain recombines TRBV29-1 with TRBJ2-1; D is uncertain. The CDR3 extends over 13 amino acids. V dropped 1 base and J dropped 6 bases, with 10 bases sitting between them. Germline CDR1 SQVTM, CDR2 ANQGSEA. CDR3 in amino acids: CSVEAQSCNEQFF. CDR3 nucleotides: TGCAGCGTTGAAGCGCAATCTTGCAATGAGCAGTTCTTC.

There are a few counts of this clonotype. This chain connects TRBV27 to TRBJ2-3; perhaps TRBD1 as D (6 bases). CDR3 length: 16 amino acids. The V end lost 6 bases, the J end lost 5 bases, and 21 bases lay between the germline ends. The germline gives CDR1 MNHEY, CDR2 SMNVEV (reference sequence). The CDR3 nucleotides are TGTGCCAGCAGCAGGGACAACCCTTCCACCGGAGATACGCAGTATTTT. Residues: CASSRDNPSTGDTQYF.

This clonotype came up many times. The J gene is TRBJ2-5, the V gene TRBV2, with 11 bases identical to TRBD1. Losses at the gene ends were 6 bases for V and 2 bases for J; bases not matched to a gene: 8. The CDR3 loop spans 16 amino acids. Looked up from germline, CDR1 is SNHLY and CDR2 is FYNNEI. The CDR3 spells CASRSDRGQGQETQYF. In DNA, the CDR3 is TGTGCCAGCAGATCGGACAGGGGGCAAGGGCAAGAGACCCAGTACTTC.

This clonotype appeared many times. CDR3 DNA sequence: TGTGCCAGCAGCTTAATGGCAGGGGCCTACGAGCAGTACTTC. The encoded protein is CASSLMAGAYEQYF. The rearrangement uses TRBV7-3 and TRBJ2-7, with TRBD1 as a possible D gene (6 bases). Trimming left V 1 base short and J 2 bases short, with 9 bases between. CDR1 SGHTA and CDR2 FQGTGA come from the germline V gene. The CDR3 totals 14 residues.

Many counts were recorded for this clonotype. The chain links TRBV4-3 to TRBJ2-2; D perhaps matches TRBD2 (6 bases). V gave up 0 bases and J gave up 4 bases, with 9 bases separating them. In germline, CDR1 is LGHNA, CDR2 YSLEER. There are 15 residues in the CDR3. This chain's CDR3 is CASSQDRGTTGELFF. For the CDR3, the DNA is TGCGCCAGCAGCCAAGATCGCGGGACCACCGGGGAGCTGTTTTTT.

This clonotype was recorded a few times. The CDR3 loop is CASSPGPTSTDTQYF. In DNA form, the CDR3 reads TGTGCCAGCTCACCTGGGCCGACCAGCACAGATACGCAGTATTTT. This chain uses TRBV18 with TRBJ2-3; no definite D call. The CDR3 is 15 residues long. V lost 3 bases and J lost 0, with 10 bases in between. Germline V CDR1 and CDR2: KGHSH, LQKENI.

This clonotype was counted ten times or more. An end of the junction does not agree with germline; a read error may underlie this. This CDR3 is CASSLGGSADF. DNA for the CDR3: TGTGCCAGCAGTTTAGGGGGGAGCGCGGACTTC. The gene calls are TRBV28 and TRBJ2-5; D might be TRBD2 (6 bases). Germline loops: CDR1 MDHEN, CDR2 SYDVKM. The CDR3 is made up of 11 amino acids.

The rearrangement uses TRBV7-6 and TRBJ2-7; D is unresolved. The CDR3 covers 12 residues. V lost 6 bases to trimming and J lost 2 bases, with 8 bases between them. The germline V gene encodes CDR1 SGHVS and CDR2 FNYEAQ. The CDR3 nucleotides are TGTGCCAGCAGTCATCTTACCTACGAGCAGTACTTC. This codes for CASSHLTYEQYF.

This clonotype came up many times. The chain is built from TRBV4-1 and TRBJ1-1, with TRBD1 identical over 9 bases. The J segment lost 2 bases and the V segment lost 3 bases, leaving 7 bases of the junction unmatched. Germline values: CDR1 MGHRA, CDR2 YSYEKL. CDR3 length: 16 residues. The CDR3 region has the DNA TGCGCCAGCAGCCATCTCCGGGACAGGGTTAACACTGAAGCTTTCTTT. This codes for CASSHLRDRVNTEAFF.

Many counts were recorded for this clonotype. The chain recombines TRBV5-1 with TRBJ1-2; D may be TRBD1 (5 bases). The CDR3 is 15 amino acids. With 2 bases removed from V and 7 bases from J, the gap between germline ends came to 18 bases. Looked up from germline, CDR1 is SGHRS and CDR2 is YFSETQ. The CDR3 reads CASSFLEKGTFGYTF. The CDR3 nucleotides are TGCGCCAGCAGCTTTCTCGAGAAAGGGACGTTTGGCTACACCTTC.

This clonotype appeared many times. The chain links TRBV11-1 to TRBJ2-1, with TRBD1 matching over 8 bases. The CDR3 runs 14 residues. Germline CDR1 is SGHAT and CDR2 is FQDESV (reference sequence). J gave up 4 bases and V 2 bases, and 1 base lay outside the gene matches. The CDR3: CASSLRQGYNEQFF. In nucleotides, the CDR3 is TGTGCCAGCAGCTTAAGACAGGGGTACAATGAGCAGTTCTTC.

At least ten counts were recorded for this clonotype. The rearrangement joins TRBV27 to TRBJ1-1; no reliable D call. Germline CDR1 and CDR2: MNHEY and SMNVEV (reference sequence). The ends were cut back, 5 bases at V and 1 base at J, with 14 bases in the middle. This CDR3 contains 15 residues. CDR3 residues: CASSPRWQTNTEAFF. In nucleotides, the CDR3 is TGTGCCAGCAGTCCCCGTTGGCAGACGAACACTGAAGCTTTCTTT.

This clonotype was counted ten times or more. CDR3 nucleotides: TGCAGTGCTAGAGATCTCGGGGGAGGGAGCTCCTACGAGCAGTACTTC. Encoded protein: CSARDLGGGSSYEQYF. The J gene is TRBJ2-7, the V gene TRBV20-1, with 7 bases aligning to TRBD2. Germline trimming cut 0 bases from V and 0 bases from J; bases unmatched to any gene: 8. The CDR3 totals 16 residues. Germline CDR1 and CDR2: DFQATT and SNEGSKA (reference sequence).

This clonotype was picked up many times. J is TRBJ2-7 and V is TRBV6-1; D is unresolved. Looked up from germline, CDR1 is MNHNS and CDR2 is SASEGT. Trimming pared 6 bases from V and 1 base from J, leaving 7 bases between. The CDR3 runs to 12 residues. This CDR3 is CASSAESYEQYF. The DNA for the CDR3 is TGTGCCAGCAGCGCAGAGTCCTACGAGCAGTACTTC.

This clonotype was detected many times. The rearrangement links TRBV12-3 or TRBV12-4 to TRBJ2-3; TRBD2 is a possible D gene (6 bases). This CDR3 spans 17 amino acids. Trimming took 5 bases from V and 1 from J, leaving 19 bases between them. This chain's CDR3 is CASSLGLTVTRTDTQYF. DNA for the CDR3: TGTGCCAGCAGTCTAGGACTAACCGTGACCCGCACAGATACGCAGTATTTT.

This clonotype has just a few counts. The rearrangement links TRBV5-1 to TRBJ2-7; 7 bases are shared with TRBD1. With 0 bases clipped from V and 7 bases from J, the junction kept 7 bases outside the gene matches. From germline, CDR1 is SGHRS and CDR2 YFSETQ. This CDR3 has 14 residues. This CDR3 is CASSLGQGLLEQYF. The CDR3 coding sequence is TGCGCCAGCAGCTTGGGACAGGGTTTACTGGAGCAGTACTTC.

The V call is TRBV7-9, the J call TRBJ2-7; weak D call: TRBD1 (6 bases). The V and J ends lost 5 bases and 6 bases respectively, with 17 bases between them. Germline V CDR1 and CDR2: SEHNR, FQNEAQ (reference sequence). The CDR3 is 14 amino acids. The CDR3: CASSLLDRPGEQYF. CDR3 bases: TGTGCCAGCAGCCTACTAGACAGGCCTGGCGAGCAGTACTTC.

This clonotype has at least ten counts. The V call is TRBV7-9, the J call TRBJ2-1, with unresolved D. CDR1 SEHNR and CDR2 FQNEAQ come from the germline V gene (reference sequence). Trimming left V 1 base short and J 7 bases short, with 11 bases between. The CDR3 is made up of 14 amino acids. The CDR3 DNA reads as TGTGCCAGCAGCTTAGACCCGCCGCTGAATGAGCAGTTCTTC. It is translated as CASSLDPPLNEQFF.

This clonotype has a count of ten or more. The chain combines TRBV5-1 with TRBJ1-5; D remains unclear. V was trimmed by 0 bases and J by 3 bases, leaving 10 bases between them. The CDR3 has 15 amino acids. Germline-derived CDR1 and CDR2 are SGHRS and YFSETQ. CDR3 sequence (DNA): TGCGCCAGCAGCTTGGTTGGTGGTTCCAATCAGCCCCAGCATTTT. Translation: CASSLVGGSNQPQHF.

This clonotype was observed at least ten times. This chain links TRBV2 with TRBJ2-3, with D possibly TRBD1 on 5 matching bases. CDR3 length: 16 amino acids. Trimming took off 3 bases at V and 2 bases at J, with 15 bases between the two ends. Germline V CDR1 and CDR2: SNHLY, FYNNEI. This chain's CDR3 is CASSEGQGLSTDTQYF. CDR3 sequence (DNA): TGTGCCAGCAGTGAGGGTCAGGGCCTCTCCACAGATACGCAGTATTTT.

The sample holds a few counts of this clonotype. The chain is built from TRBV6-2 or TRBV6-3 and TRBJ2-1; D gene unclear. The CDR3 has 17 amino acids. Germline V gives CDR1 MNHEY, CDR2 SVGEGT. V was cut by 6 bases and J by 0 bases, with 18 bases left in between. CDR3 amino acids: CASSFISPRSSYNEQFF. For the CDR3, the DNA is TGTGCCAGCAGCTTCATCAGCCCCCGGAGCTCCTACAATGAGCAGTTCTTC.

This clonotype was counted many times. As DNA, the CDR3 is TGTGCCAGCAGTTTAGGAGGGTTTACCGGGGAGCTGTTTTTT. It yields the protein CASSLGGFTGELFF. V usage is TRBV12-3 or TRBV12-4 and J usage is TRBJ2-2; possibly TRBD2 for D (5 bases). The CDR3 loop spans 14 amino acids. V lost 1 base and J lost 5, with 8 bases in between.

V usage is TRBV4-3 and J usage is TRBJ1-1; a weak D match, TRBD1 (5 bases). CDR1 and CDR2 (germline): LGHNA, YSLEER. The length of the CDR3 is 14 residues. V was clipped by 3 bases and J by 2 bases, with 10 bases between them. The CDR3 nucleotides read TGCGCCAGCAGCCAGGTCACAGGCAACACTGAAGCTTTCTTT. It specifies CASSQVTGNTEAFF.

At least ten counts were recorded for this clonotype. The rearrangement joins TRBV10-3 to TRBJ2-2; the D call may be TRBD1 or TRBD2 (5 bases each). The V and J ends lost 6 bases and 8 bases respectively, with 10 bases between them. CDR3 length: 12 residues. Germline CDR1 and CDR2: ENHRY and SYGVKD. The CDR3 protein is CAIRAREGELFF. CDR3 nucleotides: TGTGCCATCAGGGCCAGGGAGGGGGAGCTGTTTTTT.

This clonotype was seen at least ten times. The chain joins TRBV28 to TRBJ1-1, with TRBD1 as a possible D gene (5 bases). CDR3 length: 14 amino acids. V gave up 11 bases and J gave up 0 bases, with 16 bases separating them. Germline V lookup: CDR1 MDHEN, CDR2 SYDVKM. CDR3 protein: CAVGADLMNTEAFF. The CDR3, as DNA: TGTGCCGTAGGGGCCGACCTAATGAACACTGAAGCTTTCTTT.